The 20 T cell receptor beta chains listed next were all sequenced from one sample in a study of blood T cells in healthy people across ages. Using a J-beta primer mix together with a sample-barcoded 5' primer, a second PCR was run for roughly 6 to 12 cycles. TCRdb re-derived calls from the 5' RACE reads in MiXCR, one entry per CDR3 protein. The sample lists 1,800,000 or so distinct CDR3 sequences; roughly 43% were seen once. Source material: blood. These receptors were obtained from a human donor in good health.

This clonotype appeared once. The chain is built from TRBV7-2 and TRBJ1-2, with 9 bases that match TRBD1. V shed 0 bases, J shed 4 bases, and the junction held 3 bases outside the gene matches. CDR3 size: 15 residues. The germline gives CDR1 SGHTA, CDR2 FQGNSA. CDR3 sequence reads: CASSLAQTGGYGYTF. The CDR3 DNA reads TGTGCCAGCAGCTTAGCGCAGACAGGGGGCTATGGCTACACCTTC. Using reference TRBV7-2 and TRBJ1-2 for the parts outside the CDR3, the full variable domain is GAGVSQSPSNKVTEKGKDVELRCDPISGHTALYWYRQSLGQGLEFLIYFQGNSAPDKSGLPSDRFSAERTGGSVSTLTIQRTQQEDSAVYLCASSLAQTGGYGYTFGSGTRLTVV.

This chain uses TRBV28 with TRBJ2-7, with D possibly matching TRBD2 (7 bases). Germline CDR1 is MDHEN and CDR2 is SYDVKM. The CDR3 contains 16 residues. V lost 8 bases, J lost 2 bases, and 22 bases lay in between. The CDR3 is CASLERRGGATYEQYF. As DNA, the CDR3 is TGTGCCAGCCTCGAACGGAGGGGGGGCGCAACCTACGAGCAGTACTTC.

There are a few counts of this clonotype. Here the CDR3 DNA reads TGTGCCAGCAGCCACGACCCTCTGGGGACTGAAGCTTTCTTT. Translation gives CASSHDPLGTEAFF. The V gene is TRBV7-2, the J gene TRBJ1-1, with unresolved D. Trimming took off 5 bases at V and 5 bases at J, with 15 bases between the two ends. This CDR3 contains 14 residues. The germline V gene has CDR1 SGHTA and CDR2 FQGNSA.

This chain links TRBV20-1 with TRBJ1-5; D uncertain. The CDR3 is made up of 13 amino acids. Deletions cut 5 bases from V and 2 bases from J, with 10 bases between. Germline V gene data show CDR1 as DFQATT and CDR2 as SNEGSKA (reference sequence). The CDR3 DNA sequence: TGCAGTGCTGGAGGTATGGGCAATCAGCCCCAGCATTTT. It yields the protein CSAGGMGNQPQHF.

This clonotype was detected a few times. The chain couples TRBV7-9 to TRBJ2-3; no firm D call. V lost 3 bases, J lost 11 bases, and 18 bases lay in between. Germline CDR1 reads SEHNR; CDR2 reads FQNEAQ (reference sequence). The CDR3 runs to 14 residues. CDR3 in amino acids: CASSFDGRPLGQYF. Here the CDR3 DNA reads TGTGCCAGCAGCTTTGACGGGCGCCCGCTCGGGCAGTATTTT.

The CDR3 protein is CASSLALRTGGSYGYTF. DNA for the CDR3: TGTGCCAGCAGCTTAGCATTAAGGACAGGGGGCAGCTATGGCTACACCTTC. The rearrangement uses TRBV7-2 and TRBJ1-2, with 11 bases fitting TRBD1. The CDR3 runs to 17 residues. V gave up 0 bases and J gave up 4 bases; unmatched junction bases: 7. Germline CDR1 SGHTA, CDR2 FQGNSA. Full variable domain (outside the CDR3, taken from reference TRBV7-2 and TRBJ1-2): GAGVSQSPSNKVTEKGKDVELRCDPISGHTALYWYRQSLGQGLEFLIYFQGNSAPDKSGLPSDRFSAERTGGSVSTLTIQRTQQEDSAVYLCASSLALRTGGSYGYTFGSGTRLTVV.

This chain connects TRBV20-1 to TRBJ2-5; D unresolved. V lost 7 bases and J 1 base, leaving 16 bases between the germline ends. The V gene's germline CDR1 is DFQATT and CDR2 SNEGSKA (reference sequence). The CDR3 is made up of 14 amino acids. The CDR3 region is CSVLLINLQETQYF. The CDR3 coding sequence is TGCAGTGTTCTTCTAATCAATCTCCAAGAGACCCAGTACTTC.

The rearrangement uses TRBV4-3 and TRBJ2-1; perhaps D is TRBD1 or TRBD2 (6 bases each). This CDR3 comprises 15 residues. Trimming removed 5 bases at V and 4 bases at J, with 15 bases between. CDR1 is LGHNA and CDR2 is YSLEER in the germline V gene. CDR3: CASSNSEGGYNEQFF. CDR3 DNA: TGCGCCAGCAGCAATAGCGAGGGGGGTTACAATGAGCAGTTCTTC.

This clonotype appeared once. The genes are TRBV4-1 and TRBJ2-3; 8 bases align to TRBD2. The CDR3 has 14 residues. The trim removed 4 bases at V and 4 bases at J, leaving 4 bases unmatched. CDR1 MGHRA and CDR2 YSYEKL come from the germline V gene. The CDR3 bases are TGCGCCAGCAGCCTGCAGCGGGAGTCAGATACGCAGTATTTT. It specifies CASSLQRESDTQYF.

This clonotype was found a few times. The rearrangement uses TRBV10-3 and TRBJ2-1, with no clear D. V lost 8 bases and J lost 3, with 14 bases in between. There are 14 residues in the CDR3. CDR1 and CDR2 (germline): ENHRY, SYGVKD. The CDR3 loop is CAISSPTNYNEQFF. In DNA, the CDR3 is TGTGCCATCTCGAGCCCTACAAACTACAATGAGCAGTTCTTC.

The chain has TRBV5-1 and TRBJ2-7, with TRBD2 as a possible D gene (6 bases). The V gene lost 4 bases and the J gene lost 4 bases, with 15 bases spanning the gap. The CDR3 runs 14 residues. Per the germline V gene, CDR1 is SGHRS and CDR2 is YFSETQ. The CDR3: CASSPAPGLYEQYF. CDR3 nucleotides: TGCGCCAGCAGCCCAGCCCCGGGACTGTACGAGCAGTACTTC.

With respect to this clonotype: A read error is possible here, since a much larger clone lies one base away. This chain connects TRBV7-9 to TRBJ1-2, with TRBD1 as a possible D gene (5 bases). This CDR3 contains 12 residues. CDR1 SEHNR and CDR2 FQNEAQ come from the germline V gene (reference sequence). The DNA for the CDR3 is TGTGCCCCCTGGGACGAGGCTCGTGGCTGCACCTTC. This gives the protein CAPWDEARGCTF.

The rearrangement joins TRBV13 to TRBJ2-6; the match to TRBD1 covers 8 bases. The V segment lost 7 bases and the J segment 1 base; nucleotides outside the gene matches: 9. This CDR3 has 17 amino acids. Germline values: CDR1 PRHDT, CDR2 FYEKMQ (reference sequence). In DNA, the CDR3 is TGTGCCAGCAACTACGGACAGGGAATATCTGGGGCCAACGTCCTGACTTTC. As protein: CASNYGQGISGANVLTF.

The CDR3 loop reads CASSLAQGRNREQYF. CDR3 DNA: TGTGCCAGCAGCTTAGCCCAGGGGAGGAATCGGGAGCAGTACTTC. V and J are TRBV7-3 and TRBJ2-7; D possibly uses TRBD1 or TRBD2 (6 bases each). The CDR3 length is 15 residues. Germline V gene sequence: CDR1 SGHTA, CDR2 FQGTGA. The V end lost 2 bases, the J end lost 7 bases, and 18 bases lay between the germline ends.

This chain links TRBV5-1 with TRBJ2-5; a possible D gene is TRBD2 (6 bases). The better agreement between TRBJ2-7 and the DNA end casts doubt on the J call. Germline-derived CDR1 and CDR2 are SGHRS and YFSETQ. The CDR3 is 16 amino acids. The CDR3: CASSREHLTGIDEQYF. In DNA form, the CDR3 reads TGCGCCAGCAGCCGGGAGCATCTTACGGGGATCGACGAGCAGTACTTC.

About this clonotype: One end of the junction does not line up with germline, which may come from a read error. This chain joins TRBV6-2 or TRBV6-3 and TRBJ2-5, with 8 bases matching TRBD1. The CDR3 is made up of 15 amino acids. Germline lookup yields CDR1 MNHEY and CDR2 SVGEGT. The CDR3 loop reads CASSPDRVKKETQYF. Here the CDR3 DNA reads TGTGCCAGCAGTCCGGACAGGGTGAAGAAAGAGACTCAGTACTTC.

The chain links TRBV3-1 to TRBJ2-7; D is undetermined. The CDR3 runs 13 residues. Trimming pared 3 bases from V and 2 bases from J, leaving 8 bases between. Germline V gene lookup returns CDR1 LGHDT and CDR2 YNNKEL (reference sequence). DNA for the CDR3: TGTGCCAGCAGCCATATAAGGCCCTACGAGCAGTACTTC. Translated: CASSHIRPYEQYF.

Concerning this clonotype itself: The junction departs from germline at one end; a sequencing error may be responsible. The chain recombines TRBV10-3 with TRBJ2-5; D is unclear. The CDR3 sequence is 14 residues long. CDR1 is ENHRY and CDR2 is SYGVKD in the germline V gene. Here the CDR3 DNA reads TGTGCCATCAGTGAGTCGGGTGGGTTGGAGATCCAGTACTTC. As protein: CAISESGGLEIQYF.

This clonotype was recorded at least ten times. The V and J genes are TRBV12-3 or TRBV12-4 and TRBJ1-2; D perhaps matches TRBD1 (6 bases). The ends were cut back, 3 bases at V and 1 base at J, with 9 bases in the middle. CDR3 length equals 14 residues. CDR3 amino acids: CASSFRDINYGYTF. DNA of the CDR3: TGTGCCAGCAGTTTCCGGGACATTAACTATGGCTACACCTTC.

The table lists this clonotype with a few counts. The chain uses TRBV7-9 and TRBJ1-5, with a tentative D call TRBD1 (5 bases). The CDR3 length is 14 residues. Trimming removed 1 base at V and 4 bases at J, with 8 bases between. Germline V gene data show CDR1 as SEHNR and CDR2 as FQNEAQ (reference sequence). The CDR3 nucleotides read TGTGCCAGCAGCTTAGGACAGACGAATCAGCCCCAGCATTTT. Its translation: CASSLGQTNQPQHF.